This T cell receptor (beta chain) derives from a study of CXCR3-negative and CXCR3-positive naive CD8 T cells. The study's findings and limits: Relative to memory CD8+ cells, whose diversity was much lower, both naive subsets had comparably high diversity.

With respect to this clonotype: Its target is not known.

UMI-labeled TRB cDNA libraries were prepared by 5' RACE. No DNA is given; TCRdb re-called the 5' RACE reads and lists each CDR3 protein once. This repertoire includes over 70,000 distinct CDR3 sequences. The CDR3 is 15 amino acids. Per germline, CDR1 SGHRS and CDR2 YFSETQ. The sequence was collected from a human donor in good health. Some clones in this sample may be carry-over from other donors' samples. The rearrangement joins TRBV5-1 to TRBJ2-7; TCRdb indicates TRBD1, and absent DNA this call remains unverified. Sequencing input: naive CXCR3- CD8+ T cells from blood. Regarding subset: CD45RO-CCR7+CD27+CD95- naive CD8+ T cells lacking CXCR3 (TNR3-). The CDR3 is CASSPERDWNYEQYF. Full variable domain (remainder filled in from reference TRBV5-1 and TRBJ2-7): KAGVTQTPRYLIKTRGQQVTLSCSPISGHRSVSWYQQTPGQGLQFLFEYFSETQRNKGNFPGRFSGRQFSNSRSEMNVSTLELGDSALYLCASSPERDWNYEQYFGPGTRLTVT.